Below are 3 T cell receptor beta chains sequenced from a single sample in a study of T cell responses to AZD1222 COVID-19 vaccine. Sequencing used immunoSEQ multiplex PCR; TCRdb keeps in-frame clones, though not all of them. The data hold 90,000 to 150,000 clones, with roughly 89% observed a single time. This sample comprised peripheral blood, obtained on day 0 of AZD1222 vaccination. Source of these receptors: an adult in good health.

The chain uses TRBV21-1 and TRBJ2-5; the tabulated D call, TRBD2, remains unverified against the DNA. TRBV21-1 is given as a pseudogene. The CDR3 is 16 residues long. CDR3 nucleotide sequence: TGTGCCAGCAGCAAAGGTCCCCCCGCGGGGGGTGAGACCCAGTACTTC. Its translation: CASSKGPPAGGETQYF.

J is TRBJ2-3 and V is TRBV29-1; 8 bases match TRBD1. The CDR3 loop spans 14 amino acids. V shed 6 bases, J shed 0 bases, and the junction held 5 bases outside the gene matches. CDR1 SQVTM and CDR2 ANQGSEA come from the germline V gene. CDR3 DNA sequence: TGCAGCGTCCCAGGACAGGGAAGCACAGATACGCAGTATTTT. Protein: CSVPGQGSTDTQYF.

The V and J genes are TRBV6-5 and TRBJ2-1, with D hard to call. This CDR3 region has 12 residues. CDR1 MNHEY and CDR2 SVGAGI come from the germline V gene. V was pared by 5 bases and J by 3 bases, with 5 bases between. DNA for the CDR3: TGTGCCAGCAGTCGCGGCTACAATGAGCAGTTCTTC. This sequence encodes CASSRGYNEQFF.